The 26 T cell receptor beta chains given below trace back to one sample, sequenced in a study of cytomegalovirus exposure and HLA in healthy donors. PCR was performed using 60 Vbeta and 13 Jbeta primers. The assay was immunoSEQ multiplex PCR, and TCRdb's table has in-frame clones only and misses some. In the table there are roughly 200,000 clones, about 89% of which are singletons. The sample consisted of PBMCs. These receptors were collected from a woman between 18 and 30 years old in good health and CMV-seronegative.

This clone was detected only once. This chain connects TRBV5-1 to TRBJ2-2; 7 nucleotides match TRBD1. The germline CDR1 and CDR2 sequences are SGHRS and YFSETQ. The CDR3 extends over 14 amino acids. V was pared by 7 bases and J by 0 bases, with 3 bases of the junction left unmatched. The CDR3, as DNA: TGCGCCAGCCGGGACAGCTCGAACACCGGGGAGCTGTTTTTT. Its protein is CASRDSSNTGELFF.

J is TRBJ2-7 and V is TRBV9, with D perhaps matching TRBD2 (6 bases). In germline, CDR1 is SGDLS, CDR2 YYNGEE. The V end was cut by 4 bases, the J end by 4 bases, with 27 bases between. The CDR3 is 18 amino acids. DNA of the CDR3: TGTGCCAGCAGCCCACACCCCCAAGGCGCGGGAATGATGTACGAGCAGTACTTC. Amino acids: CASSPHPQGAGMMYEQYF.

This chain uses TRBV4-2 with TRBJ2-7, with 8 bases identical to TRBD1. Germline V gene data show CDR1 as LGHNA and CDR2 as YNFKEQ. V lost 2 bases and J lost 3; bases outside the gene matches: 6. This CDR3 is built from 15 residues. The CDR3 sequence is CASSQTWTGRYEQYF. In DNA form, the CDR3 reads TGTGCCAGCAGCCAAACATGGACAGGGCGCTACGAGCAGTACTTC.

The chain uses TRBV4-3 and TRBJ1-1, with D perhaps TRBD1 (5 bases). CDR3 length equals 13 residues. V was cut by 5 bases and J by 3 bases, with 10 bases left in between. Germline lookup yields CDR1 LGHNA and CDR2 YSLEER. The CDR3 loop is CASSRQLDTEAFF. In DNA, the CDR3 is TGCGCCAGCAGCAGACAGCTGGACACTGAAGCTTTCTTT.

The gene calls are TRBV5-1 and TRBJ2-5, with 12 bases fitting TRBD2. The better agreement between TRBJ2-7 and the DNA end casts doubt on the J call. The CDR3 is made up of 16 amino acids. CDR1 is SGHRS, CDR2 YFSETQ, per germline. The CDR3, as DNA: TGCGCCAGCAGCCGAGGACTAGCGGGGTCTACCTACGAGCAGTACTTC. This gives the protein CASSRGLAGSTYEQYF.

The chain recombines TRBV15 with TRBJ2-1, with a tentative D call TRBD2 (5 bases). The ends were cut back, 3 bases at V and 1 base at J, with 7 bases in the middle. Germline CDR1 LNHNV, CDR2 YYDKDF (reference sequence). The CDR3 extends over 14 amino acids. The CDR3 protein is CATSSQRSYNEQFF. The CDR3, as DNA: TGTGCCACCAGCAGCCAGCGGTCCTACAATGAGCAGTTCTTC.

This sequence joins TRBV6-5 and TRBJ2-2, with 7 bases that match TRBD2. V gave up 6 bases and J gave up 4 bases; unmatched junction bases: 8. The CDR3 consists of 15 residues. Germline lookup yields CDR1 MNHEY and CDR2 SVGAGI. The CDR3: CASSPGGAGTGELFF. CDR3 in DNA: TGTGCCAGCAGCCCGGGGGGAGCCGGCACCGGGGAGCTGTTTTTT.

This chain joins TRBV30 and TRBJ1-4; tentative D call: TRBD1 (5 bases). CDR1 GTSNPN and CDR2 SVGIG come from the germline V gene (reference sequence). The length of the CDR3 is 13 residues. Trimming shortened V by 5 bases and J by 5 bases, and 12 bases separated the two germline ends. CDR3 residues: CAWCDRPNEKLFF. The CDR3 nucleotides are TGTGCCTGGTGCGACAGACCCAATGAAAAACTGTTTTTT.

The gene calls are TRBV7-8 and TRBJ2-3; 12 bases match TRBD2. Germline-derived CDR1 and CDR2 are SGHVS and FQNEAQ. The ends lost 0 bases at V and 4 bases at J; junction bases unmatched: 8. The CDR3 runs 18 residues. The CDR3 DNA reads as TGTGCCAGCAGCTTAGCCCCCTTGGCTAGCGGGGGGGCAGATACGCAGTATTTT. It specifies CASSLAPLASGGADTQYF. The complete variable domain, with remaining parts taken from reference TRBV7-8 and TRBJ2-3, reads GAGVSQSPRYKVAKRGQDVALRCDPISGHVSLFWYQQALGQGPEFLTYFQNEAQLDKSGLPSDRFFAERPEGSVSTLKIQRTQQEDSAVYLCASSLAPLASGGADTQYFGPGTRLTVL.

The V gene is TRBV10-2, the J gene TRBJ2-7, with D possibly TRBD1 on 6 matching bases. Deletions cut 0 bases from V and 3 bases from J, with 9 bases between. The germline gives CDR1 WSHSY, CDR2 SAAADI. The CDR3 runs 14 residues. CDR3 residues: CASSESGRGYEQYF. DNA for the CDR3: TGCGCCAGCAGTGAGTCGGGCAGGGGCTACGAGCAGTACTTC.

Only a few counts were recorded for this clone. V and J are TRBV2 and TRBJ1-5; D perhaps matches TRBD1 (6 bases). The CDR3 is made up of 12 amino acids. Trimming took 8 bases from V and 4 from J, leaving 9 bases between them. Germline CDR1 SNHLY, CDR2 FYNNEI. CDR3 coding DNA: TGTGCCAGCGGCACAGGGAATCAGCCCCAGCATTTT. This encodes CASGTGNQPQHF.

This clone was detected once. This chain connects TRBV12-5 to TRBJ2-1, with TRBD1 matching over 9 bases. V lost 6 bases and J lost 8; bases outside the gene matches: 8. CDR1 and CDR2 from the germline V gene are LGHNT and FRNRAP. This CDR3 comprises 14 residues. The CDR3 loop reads CASGRRDRADEQFF. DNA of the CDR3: TGTGCTAGTGGCCGACGGGACAGGGCCGATGAGCAGTTCTTC.

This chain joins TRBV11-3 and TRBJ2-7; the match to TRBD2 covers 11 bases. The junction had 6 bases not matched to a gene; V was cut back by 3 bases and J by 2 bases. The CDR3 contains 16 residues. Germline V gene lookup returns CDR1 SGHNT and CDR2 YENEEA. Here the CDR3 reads CASSFSATSGAYEQYF. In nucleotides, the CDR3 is TGTGCCAGCAGCTTTTCCGCGACTAGCGGGGCCTACGAGCAGTACTTC.

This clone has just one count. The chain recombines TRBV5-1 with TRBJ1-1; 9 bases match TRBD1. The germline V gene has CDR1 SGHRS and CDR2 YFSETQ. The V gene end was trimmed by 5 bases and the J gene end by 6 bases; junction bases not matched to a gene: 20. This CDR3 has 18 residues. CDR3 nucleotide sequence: TGCGCCAGCAGTATCTTCTCATTTGGACAGGGGAAATTCCCTGAAGCTTTCTTT. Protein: CASSIFSFGQGKFPEAFF.

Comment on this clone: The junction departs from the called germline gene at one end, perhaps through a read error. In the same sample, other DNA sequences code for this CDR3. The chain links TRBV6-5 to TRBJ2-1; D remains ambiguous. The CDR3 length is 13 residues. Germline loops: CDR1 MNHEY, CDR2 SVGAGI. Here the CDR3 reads CASSRYVDNEQFF. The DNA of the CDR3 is TGTGCAAGCAGTCGCTATGTCGACAATGAGCAGTTCTTC.

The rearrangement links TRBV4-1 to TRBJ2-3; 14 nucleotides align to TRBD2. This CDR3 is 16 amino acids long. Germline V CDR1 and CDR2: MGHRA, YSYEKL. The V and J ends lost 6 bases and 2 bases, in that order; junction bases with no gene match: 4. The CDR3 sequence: CASRWTSGGPTDTQYF. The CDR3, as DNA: TGCGCCAGCAGGTGGACTAGCGGGGGGCCCACAGATACGCAGTATTTT.

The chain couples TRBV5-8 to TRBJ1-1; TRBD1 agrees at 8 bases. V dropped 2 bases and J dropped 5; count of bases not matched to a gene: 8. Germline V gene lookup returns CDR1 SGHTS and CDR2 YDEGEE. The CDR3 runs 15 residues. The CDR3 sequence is CASSFAGQGGTEAFF. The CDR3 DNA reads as TGTGCCAGCAGCTTCGCCGGACAGGGAGGAACTGAAGCTTTCTTT.

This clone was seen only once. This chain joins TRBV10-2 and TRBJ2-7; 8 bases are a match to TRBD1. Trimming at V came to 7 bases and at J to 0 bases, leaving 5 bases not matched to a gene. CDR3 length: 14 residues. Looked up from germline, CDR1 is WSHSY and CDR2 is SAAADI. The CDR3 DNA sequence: TGCGCCAGCATCGACAGGGGAGGCTCCTACGAGCAGTACTTC. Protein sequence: CASIDRGGSYEQYF.

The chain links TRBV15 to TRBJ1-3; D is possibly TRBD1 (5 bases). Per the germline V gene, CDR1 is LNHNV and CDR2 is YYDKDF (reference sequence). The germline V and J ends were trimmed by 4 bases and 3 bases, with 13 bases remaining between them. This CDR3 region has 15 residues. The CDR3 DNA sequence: TGTGCCACCAGCATGAGCCCTCAGGGTGGAAACACCATATATTTT. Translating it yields CATSMSPQGGNTIYF.

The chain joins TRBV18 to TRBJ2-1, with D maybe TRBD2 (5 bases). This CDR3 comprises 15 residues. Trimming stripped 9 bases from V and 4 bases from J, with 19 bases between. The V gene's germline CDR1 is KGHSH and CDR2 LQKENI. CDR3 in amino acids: CASTRSGFGYNEQFF. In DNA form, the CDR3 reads TGTGCCAGTACAAGAAGCGGTTTTGGATACAATGAGCAGTTCTTC.

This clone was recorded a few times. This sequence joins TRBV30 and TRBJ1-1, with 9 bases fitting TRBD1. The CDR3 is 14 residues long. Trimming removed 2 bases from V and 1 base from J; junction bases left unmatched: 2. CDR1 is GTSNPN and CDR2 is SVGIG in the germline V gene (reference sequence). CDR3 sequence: CAWSTGQGNTEAFF. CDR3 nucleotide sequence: TGTGCCTGGAGTACGGGACAGGGGAACACTGAAGCTTTCTTT.

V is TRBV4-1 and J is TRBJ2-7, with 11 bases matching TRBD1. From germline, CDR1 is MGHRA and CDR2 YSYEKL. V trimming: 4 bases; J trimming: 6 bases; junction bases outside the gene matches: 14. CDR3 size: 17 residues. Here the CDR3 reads CASSLLPGGQGEIEQYF. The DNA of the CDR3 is TGCGCCAGCAGCCTTCTTCCTGGGGGACAGGGGGAGATCGAGCAGTACTTC.

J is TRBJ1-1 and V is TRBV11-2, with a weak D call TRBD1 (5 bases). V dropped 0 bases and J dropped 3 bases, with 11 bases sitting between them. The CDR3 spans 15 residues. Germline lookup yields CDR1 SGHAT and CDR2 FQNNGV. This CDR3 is CASSLDGGGYTEAFF. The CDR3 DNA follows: TGTGCCAGCAGCTTAGATGGGGGGGGTTACACTGAAGCTTTCTTT.

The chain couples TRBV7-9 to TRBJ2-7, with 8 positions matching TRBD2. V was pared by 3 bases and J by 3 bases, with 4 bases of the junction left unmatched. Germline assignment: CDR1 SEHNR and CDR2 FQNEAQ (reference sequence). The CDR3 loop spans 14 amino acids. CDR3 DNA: TGTGCCAGCAGCTTGGGTAGCGGGAACTACGAGCAGTACTTC. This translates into CASSLGSGNYEQYF.

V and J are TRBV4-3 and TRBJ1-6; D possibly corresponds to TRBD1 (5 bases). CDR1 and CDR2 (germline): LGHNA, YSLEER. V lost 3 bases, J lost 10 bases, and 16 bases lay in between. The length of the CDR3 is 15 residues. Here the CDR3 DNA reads TGCGCCAGCAGCCAGGTCCGGGACTGGATATCACCCCTCCACTTT. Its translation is CASSQVRDWISPLHF.

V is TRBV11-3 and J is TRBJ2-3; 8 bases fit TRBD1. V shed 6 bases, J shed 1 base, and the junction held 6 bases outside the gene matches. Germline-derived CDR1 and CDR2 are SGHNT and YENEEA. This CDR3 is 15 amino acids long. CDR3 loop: CASSYGQGGTDTQYF. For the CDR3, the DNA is TGTGCCAGCAGTTACGGACAGGGCGGCACAGATACGCAGTATTTT.